Shown below are 24 T cell receptor beta chains from a single sample sequenced in a study of cytomegalovirus exposure and HLA in healthy donors. PCR used 60 Vbeta primers and 13 Jbeta primers. The data were produced by immunoSEQ multiplex PCR, yet TCRdb's version contains in-frame clones alone and is incomplete. The repertoire holds around 150,000 clones, with around 72% as singletons. The source material was PBMCs. The source is a man aged 50 to 60 in good health and CMV-seronegative.

The chain employs TRBV7-3 and TRBJ1-1; 8 nucleotides line up with TRBD1. The germline CDR1 and CDR2 sequences are SGHTA and FQGTGA. V lost 1 base to trimming and J lost 1 base; unmatched junction nucleotides: 17. This CDR3 contains 20 residues. The CDR3: CASSLNIVGTGGSKNTEAFF. CDR3 coding DNA: TGTGCCAGCAGCTTAAATATTGTGGGGACAGGTGGATCCAAGAACACTGAAGCTTTCTTT.

Only a few counts were recorded for this clone. V usage is TRBV7-8 and J usage is TRBJ2-7, with a tentative D call TRBD1 (5 bases). The germline CDR1 and CDR2 sequences are SGHVS and FQNEAQ. V lost 1 base and J 4 bases, leaving 11 bases between the germline ends. The CDR3 runs to 14 residues. CDR3 residues: CASSLGPQGYEQYF. CDR3 coding DNA: TGTGCCAGCAGCTTAGGACCTCAGGGTTACGAGCAGTACTTC. The full variable domain, in which reference TRBV7-8 and TRBJ2-7 provide the parts outside the CDR3, is GAGVSQSPRYKVAKRGQDVALRCDPISGHVSLFWYQQALGQGPEFLTYFQNEAQLDKSGLPSDRFFAERPEGSVSTLKIQRTQQEDSAVYLCASSLGPQGYEQYFGPGTRLTVT.

The rearrangement links TRBV28 to TRBJ2-7, with TRBD1 as a possible D gene (6 bases). The ends were cut back, 3 bases at V and 3 bases at J, with 12 bases in the middle. Looked up from germline, CDR1 is MDHEN and CDR2 is SYDVKM. The CDR3 runs to 14 residues. CDR3 in DNA: TGTGCCAGCAGTTTCGGCAGGGGCATCTACGAGCAGTACTTC. This codes for CASSFGRGIYEQYF.

The chain uses TRBV7-8 and TRBJ2-3, with D possibly being TRBD2 (6 bases). V gave up 4 bases and J gave up 4 bases, with 18 bases separating them. Germline V gene lookup returns CDR1 SGHVS and CDR2 FQNEAQ. CDR3 length: 16 amino acids. The CDR3 nucleotides are TGTGCCAGCAGCTCCCGGTGGAGTAGCGGACCAGATACGCAGTATTTT. It translates to CASSSRWSSGPDTQYF.

The V and J genes are TRBV19 and TRBJ1-1; the match to TRBD1 covers 9 bases. In germline, CDR1 is LNHDA, CDR2 SQIVND (reference sequence). With 2 bases clipped from V and 4 bases from J, the junction kept 5 bases outside the gene matches. The CDR3 has 15 residues. The CDR3 is CASSILGQGSTEAFF. The CDR3 DNA reads TGTGCCAGTAGTATACTAGGACAGGGGAGCACTGAAGCTTTCTTT.

The CDR3 coding sequence is TGTGCCAGCCGACGGGACAGGGTAGGAAACACCATATATTTT. Its protein is CASRRDRVGNTIYF. The chain couples TRBV6-5 to TRBJ1-3, with TRBD1 matching 9 bases. CDR3 length: 14 residues. The trim removed 8 bases at V and 4 bases at J, leaving 6 bases unmatched. Looked up from germline, CDR1 is MNHEY and CDR2 is SVGAGI.

The chain recombines TRBV5-1 with TRBJ2-3; maybe TRBD1 (6 bases). Germline V gene lookup returns CDR1 SGHRS and CDR2 YFSETQ. The CDR3 contains 14 residues. V was clipped by 9 bases and J by 0 bases, with 14 bases between them. CDR3 DNA: TGCGCCACCCACGAAGGGGGAAGCACAGATACGCAGTATTTT. This translates into CATHEGGSTDTQYF.

The chain carries TRBV4-3 and TRBJ2-3; perhaps TRBD1 as D (6 bases). V was trimmed by 2 bases and J by 6 bases, leaving 9 bases between them. The CDR3 has 13 residues. Germline CDR1 and CDR2: LGHNA and YSLEER. CDR3 DNA sequence: TGCGCCAGCAGCCAAAAGAGGGGGGATACGCAGTATTTT. Its translation: CASSQKRGDTQYF.

This clone was recorded a few times. The rearrangement links TRBV5-1 to TRBJ2-5; 8 nucleotides agree with TRBD2. J gave up 5 bases and V 0 bases, and 12 bases lay outside the gene matches. The CDR3 covers 17 residues. Germline V gives CDR1 SGHRS, CDR2 YFSETQ. The CDR3 region is CASSLGRGALTGETQYF. Written as DNA, the CDR3 is TGCGCCAGCAGCTTGGGGCGGGGGGCCCTCACCGGGGAGACCCAGTACTTC. Looking up the rest from reference TRBV5-1 and TRBJ2-5 gives the full variable domain: KAGVTQTPRYLIKTRGQQVTLSCSPISGHRSVSWYQQTPGQGLQFLFEYFSETQRNKGNFPGRFSGRQFSNSRSEMNVSTLELGDSALYLCASSLGRGALTGETQYFGPGTRLLVL.

In DNA form, the CDR3 reads TGTGCCAGCAGCTCGGGACAGTTCTACGAGCAGTACTTC. As protein: CASSSGQFYEQYF. The chain uses TRBV5-4 and TRBJ2-7, with TRBD1 identical over 7 bases. The germline V gene has CDR1 SGHNT and CDR2 YYREEE (reference sequence). The CDR3 spans 13 residues. The V segment lost 3 bases and the J segment 3 bases; nucleotides outside the gene matches: 3.

The rearrangement joins TRBV19 to TRBJ1-2; 8 bases are a match to TRBD1. With V trimmed by 6 bases and J by 4 bases, 7 bases remained unmatched. CDR1 and CDR2 (germline): LNHDA, SQIVND (reference sequence). The CDR3 has 14 residues. The CDR3 loop is CASRPVGQVYGYTF. The CDR3 nucleotides read TGTGCCAGTAGGCCGGTGGGACAGGTCTATGGCTACACCTTC.

This clone showed up just a few times. The rearrangement joins TRBV4-1 to TRBJ1-1, with D possibly being TRBD1 (5 bases). V was shortened by 0 bases and J by 4 bases, with 15 bases between the two germline ends. Germline loops: CDR1 MGHRA, CDR2 YSYEKL. The CDR3 runs 16 residues. CDR3 nucleotide sequence: TGCGCCAGCAGCCAAGATCCTGGGGGGGTTGTCACTGAAGCTTTCTTT. Its protein product is CASSQDPGGVVTEAFF.

The chain employs TRBV19 and TRBJ1-5, with 7 bases fitting TRBD1. CDR1 and CDR2 from the germline V gene are LNHDA and SQIVND (reference sequence). With 10 bases clipped from V and 0 bases from J, the junction kept 9 bases outside the gene matches. The CDR3 is made up of 15 amino acids. The CDR3 is CATRGQFYSNQPQHF. DNA of the CDR3: TGTGCCACCAGGGGACAGTTTTATAGCAATCAGCCCCAGCATTTT.

The rearrangement uses TRBV7-9 and TRBJ2-7; D is undetermined. CDR3 size: 11 residues. CDR1 is SEHNR and CDR2 is FQNEAQ in the germline V gene (reference sequence). V was trimmed by 2 bases and J by 6 bases, leaving 5 bases between them. The CDR3 loop reads CASSLSGEQYF. DNA of the CDR3: TGTGCCAGCAGCTTATCGGGCGAGCAGTACTTC.

The table lists this clone with a few counts. The rearrangement links TRBV2 to TRBJ2-1; 11 nucleotides align to TRBD2. V shed 6 bases and J 10 bases; nucleotides not matched to a gene: 5. The CDR3 spans 13 residues. Germline V lookup: CDR1 SNHLY, CDR2 FYNNEI. Here the CDR3 reads CASRVAGGGEQFF. CDR3 DNA: TGTGCCAGCAGAGTAGCGGGGGGGGGAGAGCAGTTCTTC.

The chain is built from TRBV2 and TRBJ1-2; no clear D. V shed 5 bases and J shed 8 bases, with 15 bases lying between them. The CDR3 contains 13 residues. Germline V gene data show CDR1 as SNHLY and CDR2 as FYNNEI. This CDR3 is CASSLRPSGGYTF. In DNA form, the CDR3 reads TGTGCCAGCAGTCTAAGACCGTCGGGAGGCTACACCTTC.

The V and J genes are TRBV7-2 and TRBJ1-1; D ambiguous. The CDR3 length is 14 residues. V dropped 7 bases and J dropped 1 base, with 13 bases sitting between them. The germline CDR1 and CDR2 sequences are SGHTA and FQGNSA. In nucleotides, the CDR3 is TGTGCCAGCACCTCCGGGGTGGGGAACACTGAAGCTTTCTTT. Translation gives CASTSGVGNTEAFF.

This chain links TRBV19 with TRBJ2-3; D unclear. V lost 2 bases and J lost 2, with 8 bases in between. Germline CDR1 and CDR2: LNHDA and SQIVND (reference sequence). The CDR3 length is 14 residues. The DNA for the CDR3 is TGTGCCAGTAGTATAACCCAAGCCACAGATACGCAGTATTTT. Residues: CASSITQATDTQYF.

This clone occurred many times. DNA of the CDR3: TGTGCCAGCAGCTTAGCGGTGGAGCGGGGGGCTCATGAGCAGTTCTTC. Its protein product is CASSLAVERGAHEQFF. The chain recombines TRBV7-6 with TRBJ2-1; 9 positions agree with TRBD2. Unmatched junction bases numbered 8, after V lost 0 bases and J lost 8 bases. The CDR3 extends over 16 amino acids. Germline values: CDR1 SGHVS, CDR2 FNYEAQ.

The chain has TRBV6-1 and TRBJ1-2; 9 bases fit TRBD1. The CDR3 has 14 residues. V was pared by 6 bases and J by 4 bases, with 6 bases of the junction left unmatched. Germline CDR1 and CDR2: MNHNS and SASEGT. CDR3 sequence (DNA): TGTGCCAGCAGGACGGGACAGGGAACCTATGGCTACACCTTC. Protein sequence: CASRTGQGTYGYTF.

This clone was observed a few times. V and J are TRBV7-9 and TRBJ1-4; 7 positions match TRBD1. The CDR3 is 15 amino acids. The V and J ends lost 6 bases and 5 bases, in that order; junction bases with no gene match: 9. CDR1 and CDR2 (germline): SEHNR, FQNEAQ (reference sequence). The CDR3 sequence is CASRTTGVGNEKLFF. CDR3 sequence (DNA): TGTGCCAGCAGAACTACAGGGGTAGGGAATGAAAAACTGTTTTTT. Complete variable domain (other parts from reference TRBV7-9 and TRBJ1-4): DTGVSQNPRHKITKRGQNVTFRCDPISEHNRLYWYRQTLGQGPEFLTYFQNEAQLEKSRLLSDRFSAERPKGSFSTLEIQRTEQGDSAMYLCASRTTGVGNEKLFFGSGTQLSVL.

The rearrangement joins TRBV4-1 to TRBJ1-1; the D gene is possibly TRBD1 (5 bases). The V gene lost 1 base and the J gene lost 5 bases, with 14 bases spanning the gap. The CDR3 loop spans 15 amino acids. CDR1 is MGHRA and CDR2 is YSYEKL in the germline V gene. In DNA, the CDR3 is TGCGCCAGCAGCCAAGGACGGGGGGTAAGGACTGAAGCTTTCTTT. Translated, it gives CASSQGRGVRTEAFF.

The table lists this clone with a count of one. V is TRBV15 and J is TRBJ2-1; possible D gene TRBD2, 6 bases. The CDR3 totals 15 residues. The V end was cut by 1 base, the J end by 2 bases, with 9 bases between. Per germline, CDR1 LNHNV and CDR2 YYDKDF (reference sequence). In nucleotides, the CDR3 is TGTGCCACCAGCAGAGTTAGGGAGGCCTACAATGAGCAGTTCTTC. Its translation is CATSRVREAYNEQFF.

There are a few counts of this clone. This chain uses TRBV2 with TRBJ1-2; D uncertain. There are 16 residues in the CDR3. Germline V gene data show CDR1 as SNHLY and CDR2 as FYNNEI. V dropped 0 bases and J dropped 4 bases, with 15 bases sitting between them. CDR3 in amino acids: CASSEARNRGSYGYTF. DNA of the CDR3: TGTGCCAGCAGTGAAGCGCGGAACCGGGGATCCTATGGCTACACCTTC.